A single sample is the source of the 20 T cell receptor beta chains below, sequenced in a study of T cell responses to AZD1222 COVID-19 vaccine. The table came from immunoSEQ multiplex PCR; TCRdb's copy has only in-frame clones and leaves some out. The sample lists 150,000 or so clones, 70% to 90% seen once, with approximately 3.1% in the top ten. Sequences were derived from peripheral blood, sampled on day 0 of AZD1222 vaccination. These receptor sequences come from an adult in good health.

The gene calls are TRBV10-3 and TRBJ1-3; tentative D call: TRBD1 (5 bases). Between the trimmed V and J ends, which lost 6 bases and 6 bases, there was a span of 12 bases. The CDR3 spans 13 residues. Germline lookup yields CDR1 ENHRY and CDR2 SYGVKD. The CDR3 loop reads CAIRRGEENTIYF. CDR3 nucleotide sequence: TGTGCCATCAGGAGGGGCGAGGAAAACACCATATATTTT.

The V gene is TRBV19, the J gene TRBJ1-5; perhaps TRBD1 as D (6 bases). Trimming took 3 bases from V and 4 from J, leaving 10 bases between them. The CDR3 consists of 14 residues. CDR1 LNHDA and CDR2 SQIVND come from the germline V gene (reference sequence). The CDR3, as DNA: TGTGCCAGTAGTATCGTAAGGGGGAATCAGCCCCAGCATTTT. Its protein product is CASSIVRGNQPQHF.

The CDR3 reads CASSFLAGELFF. The DNA for the CDR3 is TGCGCCAGCAGTTTTCTCGCTGGGGAGCTGTTTTTT. The chain combines TRBV5-1 with TRBJ2-2; no firm D call. The CDR3 has 12 amino acids. V was cut by 5 bases and J by 8 bases, with 10 bases left in between. The germline gives CDR1 SGHRS, CDR2 YFSETQ. Full variable domain (missing parts from reference TRBV5-1 and TRBJ2-2): KAGVTQTPRYLIKTRGQQVTLSCSPISGHRSVSWYQQTPGQGLQFLFEYFSETQRNKGNFPGRFSGRQFSNSRSEMNVSTLELGDSALYLCASSFLAGELFFGEGSRLTVL.

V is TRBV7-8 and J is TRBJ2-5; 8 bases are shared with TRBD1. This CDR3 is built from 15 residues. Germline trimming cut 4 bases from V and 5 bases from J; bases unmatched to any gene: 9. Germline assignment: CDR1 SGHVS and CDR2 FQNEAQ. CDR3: CASSSNRGRLETQYF. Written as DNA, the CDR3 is TGTGCCAGCAGCTCCAACAGGGGGAGGCTGGAGACCCAGTACTTC.

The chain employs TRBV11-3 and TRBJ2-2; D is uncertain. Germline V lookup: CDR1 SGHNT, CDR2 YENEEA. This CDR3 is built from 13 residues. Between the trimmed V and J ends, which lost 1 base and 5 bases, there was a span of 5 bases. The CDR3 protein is CASSLVSTGELFF. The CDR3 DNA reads TGTGCCAGCAGCTTAGTCTCGACCGGGGAGCTGTTTTTT.

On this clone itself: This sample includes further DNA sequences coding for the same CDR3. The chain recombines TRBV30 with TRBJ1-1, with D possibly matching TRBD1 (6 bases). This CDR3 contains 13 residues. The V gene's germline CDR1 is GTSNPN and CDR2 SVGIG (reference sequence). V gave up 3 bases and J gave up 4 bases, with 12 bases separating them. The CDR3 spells CAWRKGQITEAFF. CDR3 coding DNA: TGTGCCTGGAGAAAAGGACAGATCACTGAAGCTTTCTTT.

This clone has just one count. The CDR3 coding sequence is TGTGCCAGCAGCTTAGGCGTCTCCGGACTGATCAACAATGAGCAGTTCTTC. Translated: CASSLGVSGLINNEQFF. The genes are TRBV13 and TRBJ2-1; D might be TRBD2 (5 bases). Germline assignment: CDR1 PRHDT and CDR2 FYEKMQ (reference sequence). V dropped 0 bases and J dropped 5 bases, with 17 bases sitting between them. The CDR3 runs to 17 residues.

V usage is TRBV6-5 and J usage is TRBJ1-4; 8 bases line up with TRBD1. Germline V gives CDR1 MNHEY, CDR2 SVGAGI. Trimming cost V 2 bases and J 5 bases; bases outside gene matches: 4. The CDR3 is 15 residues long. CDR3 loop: CASSYGTGANEKLFF. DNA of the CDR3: TGTGCCAGCAGTTACGGGACAGGAGCAAATGAAAAACTGTTTTTT.

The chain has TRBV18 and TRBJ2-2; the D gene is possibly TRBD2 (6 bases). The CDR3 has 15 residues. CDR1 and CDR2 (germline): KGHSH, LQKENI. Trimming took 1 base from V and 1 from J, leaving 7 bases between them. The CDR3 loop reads CASSPQEGNTGELFF. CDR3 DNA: TGTGCCAGCTCACCACAGGAGGGGAACACCGGGGAGCTGTTTTTT.

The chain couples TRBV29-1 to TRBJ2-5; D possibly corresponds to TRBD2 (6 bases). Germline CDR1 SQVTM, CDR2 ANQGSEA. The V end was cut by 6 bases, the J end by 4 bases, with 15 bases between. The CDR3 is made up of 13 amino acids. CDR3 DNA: TGCAGCGTGGCGTGGAGGGTCCGAGAGACCCAGTACTTC. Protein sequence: CSVAWRVRETQYF.

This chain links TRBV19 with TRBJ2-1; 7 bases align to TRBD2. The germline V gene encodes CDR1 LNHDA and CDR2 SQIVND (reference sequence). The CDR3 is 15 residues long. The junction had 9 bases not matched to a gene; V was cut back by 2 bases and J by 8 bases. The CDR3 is CASSIRRGRGDEQFF. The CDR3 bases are TGTGCCAGTAGTATACGGCGGGGGAGAGGGGATGAGCAGTTCTTC.

The CDR3 coding sequence is TGTGCCAGCAGCGAAGGGGCGAGCAATCAGCCCCAGCATTTT. Its translation is CASSEGASNQPQHF. This rearrangement joins TRBV9 to TRBJ1-5; D is possibly TRBD1 (5 bases). V was shortened by 3 bases and J by 1 base, with 8 bases between the two germline ends. CDR1 is SGDLS, CDR2 YYNGEE, per germline. This CDR3 contains 14 residues.

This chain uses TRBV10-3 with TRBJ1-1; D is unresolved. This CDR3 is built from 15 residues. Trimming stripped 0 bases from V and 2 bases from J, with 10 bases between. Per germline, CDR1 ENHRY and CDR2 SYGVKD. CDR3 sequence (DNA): TGTGCCATCAGTGAGTCCTATCGGTTCAACACTGAAGCTTTCTTT. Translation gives CAISESYRFNTEAFF.

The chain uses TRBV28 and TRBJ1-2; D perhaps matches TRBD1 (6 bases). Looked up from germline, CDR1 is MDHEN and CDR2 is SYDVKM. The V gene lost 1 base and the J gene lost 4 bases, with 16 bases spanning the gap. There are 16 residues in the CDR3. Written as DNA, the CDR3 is TGTGCCAGCAGTTTATCCCCGGGACAACCCTTCTATGGCTACACCTTC. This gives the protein CASSLSPGQPFYGYTF.

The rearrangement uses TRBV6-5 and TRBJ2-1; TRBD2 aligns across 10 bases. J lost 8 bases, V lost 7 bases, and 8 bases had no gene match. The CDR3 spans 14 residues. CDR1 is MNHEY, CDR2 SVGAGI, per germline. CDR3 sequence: CASNSGRYVDEQFF. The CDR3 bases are TGTGCCAGCAATAGCGGGAGGTATGTAGATGAGCAGTTCTTC.

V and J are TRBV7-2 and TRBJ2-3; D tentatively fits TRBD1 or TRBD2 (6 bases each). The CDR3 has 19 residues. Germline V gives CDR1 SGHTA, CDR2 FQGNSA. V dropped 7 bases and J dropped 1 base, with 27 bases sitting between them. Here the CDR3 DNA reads TGTGCCAGCACCCCACTCTGGGGGGCCCTGGGCACCGGCACAGATACGCAGTATTTT. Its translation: CASTPLWGALGTGTDTQYF.

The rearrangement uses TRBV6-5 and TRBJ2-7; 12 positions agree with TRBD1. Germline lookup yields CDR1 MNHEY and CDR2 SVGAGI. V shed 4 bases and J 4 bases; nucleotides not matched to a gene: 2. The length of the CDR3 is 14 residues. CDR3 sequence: CASSSGQGAYEQYF. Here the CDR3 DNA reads TGTGCCAGCAGTTCGGGACAGGGGGCTTACGAGCAGTACTTC.

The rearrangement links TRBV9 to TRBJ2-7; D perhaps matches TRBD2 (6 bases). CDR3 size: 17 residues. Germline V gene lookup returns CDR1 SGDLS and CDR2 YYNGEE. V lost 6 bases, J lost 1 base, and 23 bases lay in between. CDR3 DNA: TGTGCCAGCACGGTAGGGCGGGGTTCCACTGTGTCCTACGAGCAGTACTTC. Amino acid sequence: CASTVGRGSTVSYEQYF.

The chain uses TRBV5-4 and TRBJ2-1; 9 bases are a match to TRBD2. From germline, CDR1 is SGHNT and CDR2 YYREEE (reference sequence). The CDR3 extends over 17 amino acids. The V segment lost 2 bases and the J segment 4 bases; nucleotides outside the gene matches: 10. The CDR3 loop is CASSLATLAGVYNEQFF. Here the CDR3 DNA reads TGTGCCAGCAGCTTAGCGACCTTAGCGGGGGTGTACAATGAGCAGTTCTTC.

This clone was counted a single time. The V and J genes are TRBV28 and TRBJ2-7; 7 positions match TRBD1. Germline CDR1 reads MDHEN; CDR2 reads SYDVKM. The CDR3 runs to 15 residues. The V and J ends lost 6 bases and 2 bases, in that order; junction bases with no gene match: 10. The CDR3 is CASSETGTATYEQYF. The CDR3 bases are TGTGCCAGCAGCGAGACCGGGACAGCCACCTACGAGCAGTACTTC. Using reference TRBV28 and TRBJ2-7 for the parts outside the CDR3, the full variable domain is DVKVTQSSRYLVKRTGEKVFLECVQDMDHENMFWYRQDPGLGLRLIYFSYDVKMKEKGDIPEGYSVSREKKERFSLILESASTNQTSMYLCASSETGTATYEQYFGPGTRLTVT.